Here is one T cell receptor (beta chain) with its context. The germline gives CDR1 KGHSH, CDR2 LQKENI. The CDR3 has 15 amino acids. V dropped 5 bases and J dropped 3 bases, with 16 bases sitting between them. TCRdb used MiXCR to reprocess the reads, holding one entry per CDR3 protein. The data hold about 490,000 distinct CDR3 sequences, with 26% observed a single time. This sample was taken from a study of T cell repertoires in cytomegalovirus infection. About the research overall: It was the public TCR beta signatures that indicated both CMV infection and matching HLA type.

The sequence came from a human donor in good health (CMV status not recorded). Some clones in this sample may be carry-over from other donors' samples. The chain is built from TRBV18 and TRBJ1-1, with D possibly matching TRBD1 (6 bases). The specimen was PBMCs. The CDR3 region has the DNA TGTGCCAGCTCAATCGCAGGGGCGAGGGACACTGAAGCTTTCTTT. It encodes CASSIAGARDTEAFF.